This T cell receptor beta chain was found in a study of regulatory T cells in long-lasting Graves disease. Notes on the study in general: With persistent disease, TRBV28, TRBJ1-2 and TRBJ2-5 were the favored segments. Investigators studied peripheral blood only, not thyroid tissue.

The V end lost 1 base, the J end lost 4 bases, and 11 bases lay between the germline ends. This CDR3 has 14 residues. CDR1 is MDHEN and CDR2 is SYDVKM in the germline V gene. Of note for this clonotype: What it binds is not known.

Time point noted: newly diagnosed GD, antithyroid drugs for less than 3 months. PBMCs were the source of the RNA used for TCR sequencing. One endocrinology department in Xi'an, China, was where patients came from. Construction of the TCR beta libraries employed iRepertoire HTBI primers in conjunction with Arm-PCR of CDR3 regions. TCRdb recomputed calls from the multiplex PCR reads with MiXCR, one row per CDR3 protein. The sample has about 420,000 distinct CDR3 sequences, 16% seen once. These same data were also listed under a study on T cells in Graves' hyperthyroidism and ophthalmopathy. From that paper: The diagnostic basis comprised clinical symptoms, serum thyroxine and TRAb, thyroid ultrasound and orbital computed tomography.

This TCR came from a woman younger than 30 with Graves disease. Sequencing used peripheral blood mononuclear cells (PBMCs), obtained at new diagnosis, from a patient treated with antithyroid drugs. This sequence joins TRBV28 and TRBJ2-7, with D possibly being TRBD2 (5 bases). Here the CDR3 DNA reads TGTGCCAGCAGTTTATCAGGCGGGCGGTACGAGCAGTACTTC. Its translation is CASSLSGGRYEQYF.